A selection of T cell receptor beta chains follows, all from one sample in a study of OX40 agonist ivuxolimab in advanced cancers. TCRdb keeps only in-frame clones here, not all; method: immunoSEQ multiplex PCR. The sample carries approximately 25,000 clones, about 86% recorded once. Sequenced here: CD4+ or CD8+ T cells sorted from blood, sampled in a trial of the OX40 agonist ivuxolimab. These receptors came from an adult with an advanced solid tumor such as melanoma, head and neck, liver or kidney cancer. The CDR3 runs from the conserved cysteine through the conserved F or W. D genes are given only for firm matches. Clone sizes are given selectively: once, few, many, or a class where the clone is expanded.

V gene	clone size	D gene	J gene	CDR3 length	CDR3 protein	CDR3 DNA
TRBV2	few	TRBD1	TRBJ1-1	13	CASSGQGGTEAFF	TGTGCCAGCAGTGGACAGGGAGGCACTGAAGCTTTCTTT
TRBV10-3	-	-	TRBJ2-5	13	CAISVNVGREQYF	TGTGCCATCAGTGTTAACGTAGGACGGGAGCAGTACTTC
TRBV28	-	-	TRBJ2-7	14	CASSGEEEVYEQYF	TGTGCCAGCAGTGGGGAGGAGGAGGTCTACGAGCAGTACTTC
TRBV4-2	-	TRBD1	TRBJ1-2	16	CASSLSGQGTNYGYTF	TGTGCCAGCAGCTTGTCTGGACAGGGAACCAACTATGGCTACACCTTC
TRBV5-4	-	-	TRBJ1-2	14	CASSLSGGIGGYTF	TGTGCCAGCAGCTTGAGTGGAGGGATTGGAGGCTACACCTTC
TRBV2	-	-	TRBJ2-1	13	CASSGLDSNEQFF	TGTGCCAGCAGTGGGCTCGACAGCAATGAGCAGTTCTTC
TRBV9	-	-	TRBJ2-7	17	CASSVEPEGGPSYEQYF	TGTGCCAGCAGCGTCGAGCCTGAAGGGGGTCCCTCCTACGAGCAGTACTTC
TRBV27	-	-	TRBJ2-1	13	CASSSSHYNEQFF	TGTGCCAGCAGTTCGTCCCATTACAATGAGCAGTTCTTC
TRBV27	-	TRBD2	TRBJ2-7	16	CASRPAGLAVSYEQYF	TGTGCCAGCCGTCCCGCGGGCCTAGCGGTCTCCTACGAGCAGTACTTC
TRBV6-1	few	-	TRBJ2-7	13	CASSEGLSYEQYF	TGTGCCAGCAGTGAAGGTCTTAGCTACGAGCAGTACTTC
TRBV27	-	TRBD1	TRBJ2-1	16	CASSLTTGEAYNEQFF	TGTGCCAGCAGTCTCACTACAGGGGAAGCCTACAATGAGCAGTTCTTC
TRBV7-9	-	TRBD2	TRBJ2-3	16	CASSLSGGGITDTQYF	TGTGCCAGCAGCCTATCTGGGGGAGGGATCACAGATACGCAGTATTTT
TRBV29-1	-	-	TRBJ2-2	16	CSVAGTGTANTGELFF	TGCAGCGTTGCGGGTACAGGGACCGCGAACACCGGGGAGCTGTTTTTT
TRBV11-2	-	TRBD2	TRBJ2-6	15	CASREGRAGANVLTF	TGTGCCAGCAGAGAGGGGAGGGCTGGGGCCAACGTCCTGACTTTC
TRBV28	-	TRBD1	TRBJ2-3	15	CASSSGGSRTDTQYF	TGTGCCAGCAGTTCAGGGGGTTCTCGGACAGATACGCAGTATTTT
TRBV2	-	TRBD1	TRBJ2-7	15	CASSASRQGSYEQYF	TGTGCCAGCAGTGCCTCGAGACAGGGATCCTACGAGCAGTACTTC
TRBV13	-	-	TRBJ2-5	14	CASSLGRRVETQYF	TGTGCCAGCAGCTTAGGCCGGCGGGTGGAGACCCAGTACTTC
TRBV27	-	-	TRBJ2-5	11	CASSLAETQYF	TGTGCCAGCAGTTTGGCAGAGACCCAGTACTTC
TRBV29-1	-	TRBD2	TRBJ2-7	19	CSVEVWPAASSGSSYEQYF	TGCAGCGTTGAGGTATGGCCAGCGGCGAGTAGCGGGAGTTCCTACGAGCAGTACTTC
TRBV6-5	-	-	TRBJ2-7	15	CASSRDCRCSYEQYF	TGTGCCAGCAGCCGGGACTGCCGATGCTCCTACGAGCAGTACTTC
TRBV10-2	-	TRBD2	TRBJ2-1	12	CASSGGGDEQFF	TGCGCCAGCAGCGGGGGAGGGGATGAGCAGTTCTTC